A selection of T cell receptor beta chains follows, all from one sample in a study of brain T cells in children with intractable seizures. Data came from immunoSEQ multiplex PCR; TCRdb stores just in-frame clones and leaves some out. Among about 340,000 clones listed, 93% were seen once. Specimen: peripheral blood, collected roughly 5 months after surgery. These receptors were collected from a boy under three years old with tuberous sclerosis and intractable seizures. Each CDR3 is given with its conserved first and last residue. A D gene is named only where the DNA matches it firmly. Only some rows state a clone size, as once, few, many or a class for expanded clones.

TRBV9,-,TRBJ2-1,-,TGTGCCAGCAGCGCCCCCCAGGGGACGGCGTACAATGAGCAGTTCTTC,CASSAPQGTAYNEQFF
TRBV11-2,TRBD1,TRBJ2-3,-,TGTGCCAGCAGCTTAGGGGACAGGGTTTCAGATACGCAGTATTTT,CASSLGDRVSDTQYF
TRBV11-1,-,TRBJ2-1,-,TGTGCCAGCAGCTTAGAACCGGCGGATGAGCAGTTCTTC,CASSLEPADEQFF
TRBV19,TRBD2,TRBJ2-2,-,TGTGCCAGTAGTATTGGACTAGCGGAGAACACCGGGGAGCTGTTTTTT,CASSIGLAENTGELFF
TRBV28,TRBD1,TRBJ1-2,-,TGTGCCAGCAGTTTACCCCCTCTGACAGGGATCGGCTATGGCTACACCTTC,CASSLPPLTGIGYGYTF
TRBV12-3/TRBV12-4,-,TRBJ1-2,-,TGTGCCAGCAGTTTACACTATGGCTACACCTTC,CASSLHYGYTF
TRBV5-1,-,TRBJ1-5,-,TGCGCCAGCAGCTTGGACAGCAATCAGCCCCAGCATTTT,CASSLDSNQPQHF
TRBV6-4,TRBD2,TRBJ2-1,once,TGTGCCAGCCACCTGGGACTAGCGGGGGGTAAGTCCTACAATGAGCAGTTCTTC,CASHLGLAGGKSYNEQFF
TRBV7-6,TRBD2,TRBJ2-3,-,TGTGCCAGCAGCAAACTAGCGGGGCTGCCAGATACGCAGTATTTT,CASSKLAGLPDTQYF
TRBV6-5,-,TRBJ1-1,once,TGTGCCAGCAGTTACGATAGTTACACTGAAGCTTTCTTT,CASSYDSYTEAFF
TRBV20-1,-,TRBJ1-1,once,TGCAGTGCTAGTATCGCATCCGGGGTGAACACTGAAGCTTTCTTT,CSASIASGVNTEAFF
TRBV18,TRBD2,TRBJ2-3,-,TGTGCCAGCTCACCAAGAACTAGCGGGAGCCAGGATACGCAGTATTTT,CASSPRTSGSQDTQYF
TRBV5-1,-,TRBJ1-2,-,TGCGCCAGCAGCTTCGACAGACCCTTGTACCCTAACTATGGCTACACCTTC,CASSFDRPLYPNYGYTF
TRBV29-1,-,TRBJ1-2,-,TGCAGCGTCCCCGACGGAGGGGGGGGCTACACCTTC,CSVPDGGGGYTF
TRBV19,TRBD2,TRBJ2-1,once,TGTGCCAGTTCTAGCGGTGAGCAGTTCTTC,CASSSGEQFF
TRBV12-3/TRBV12-4,TRBD2,TRBJ2-4,-,TGTGCCAGCGGGAGGGAAAACATTCAGTACTTC,CASGRENIQYF
TRBV9,TRBD2,TRBJ2-2,-,TGTGCCAGCAGCGGGGGAGCGGGGGCGGACACCGGGGAGCTGTTTTTT,CASSGGAGADTGELFF
TRBV5-1,-,TRBJ2-5,-,TGCGCCAGCAGCTTGGGGCTAGCTACCCACGGGGAGACCCAGTACTTC,CASSLGLATHGETQYF
TRBV25-1,TRBD1,TRBJ2-5,-,TGTGCCAGCCGCGACAGGGGAGAAGGAGAGACCCAGTACTTC,CASRDRGEGETQYF
TRBV28,-,TRBJ2-7,few,TGTGCCAGCAGTACCCCGGGCGGACCCTCCTACGAGCAGTACTTC,CASSTPGGPSYEQYF
TRBV5-4,TRBD2,TRBJ2-1,few,TGTGCCAGCAGCTCCGGGGCAGGTCCGGGGGGGGCCTACAATGAGCAGTTCTTC,CASSSGAGPGGAYNEQFF
TRBV6-5,-,TRBJ2-3,-,TGTGCCAGCACTCGGGCCACAGATACGCAGTATTTT,CASTRATDTQYF
TRBV6-5,-,TRBJ2-7,-,TGTGCCAGCGTCGACAGAGGCTACGAGCAGTACTTC,CASVDRGYEQYF
TRBV19,-,TRBJ2-7,once,TGTGCCAGTAGTATTCAGGGGTCCTACGAGCAGTACTTC,CASSIQGSYEQYF
TRBV7-9,TRBD2,TRBJ2-5,once,TGTGCCGGAGGGAAGCGGGAAGGGCGGGCGTACCAAGAGACCCAGTACTTC,CAGGKREGRAYQETQYF
TRBV5-4,TRBD2,TRBJ2-5,-,TGTGCCAGCAGCTTGTCCAGCGGGGGGCAAGAGACCCAGTACTTC,CASSLSSGGQETQYF
TRBV21-1,-,TRBJ2-7,-,TGTGCCAGCACCCCCGACAGGGGCTACGAGCAGTACTTC,CASTPDRGYEQYF
TRBV24-1,-,TRBJ2-3,once,TGTGCCACCAGTGATTTTTTTTCAGATACGCAGTATTTT,CATSDFFSDTQYF
TRBV28,-,TRBJ1-2,-,TGTGCCAGCAGGTCCTCGGGAGGCTACACCTTC,CASRSSGGYTF
TRBV3-1/TRBV3-2,-,TRBJ1-5,-,TGTGCCAGCAGCCAAGACAATCAGCCCCAGCATTTT,CASSQDNQPQHF
TRBV7-9,-,TRBJ2-5,-,TGTGCCAGCAGCTTACAGGGGGGTAAAGGGGAGACCCAGTACTTC,CASSLQGGKGETQYF
TRBV24-1,TRBD1,TRBJ1-3,-,TGTGCCACCAGTGAGCCTCCAGGGGGGTCTGGAAACACCATATATTTT,CATSEPPGGSGNTIYF
TRBV19,TRBD2,TRBJ2-3,-,TGTGCCAGTAGTATCGAGCGGGGGGGCCGGGATACGCAGTATTTT,CASSIERGGRDTQYF
TRBV10-1,TRBD1,TRBJ2-3,once,TGCGCCAGCAGCGAGACCACAGGGGGTGGTACAGATACGCAGTATTTT,CASSETTGGGTDTQYF
TRBV9,TRBD1,TRBJ1-2,-,TGTGCCAGCAGCCGACAGGGGAGCCCCGGCTACACCTTC,CASSRQGSPGYTF
TRBV6-5,TRBD2,TRBJ2-7,-,TGTGCCAGCAGGCCGGGAGGGCTCCGGTACGAGCAGTACTTC,CASRPGGLRYEQYF
TRBV5-1,TRBD1,TRBJ1-2,-,TGCGCCAGCAGCTTGGGGACAGGGGAGGGCGGCTACACCTTC,CASSLGTGEGGYTF
TRBV28,TRBD1,TRBJ1-5,-,TGTGCCAGCACCCCGGGACAGTGGGGCAATCAGCCCCAGCATTTT,CASTPGQWGNQPQHF
TRBV27,-,TRBJ1-4,once,TGTGCCAGCAGTTTATCCGGGGAATTTGGAAAACTGTTTTTT,CASSLSGEFGKLFF
TRBV12-3/TRBV12-4,-,TRBJ1-6,-,TGTGCCAGCAGTTTAGGAGGTTCACCCCTCCACTTT,CASSLGGSPLHF
TRBV6-5,-,TRBJ2-3,-,TGTGCCAGCAGTTACAGTCCTCCCCGCACAGATACGCAGTATTTT,CASSYSPPRTDTQYF
TRBV6-5,TRBD2,TRBJ2-1,-,TGTGCCAGCAGACTGGCTAGCGGATACAATGAGCAGTTCTTC,CASRLASGYNEQFF